A selection of T cell receptor beta chains follows, all from one sample in a study of T-cell memory formation after mild COVID-19. TCRdb processed the 5' RACE reads anew with MiXCR; each CDR3 protein has one entry. The sample has 250,000 to 300,000 distinct CDR3 sequences; roughly 15% are singletons. The specimen was PBMCs or a T cell subset sorted from them (not recorded which). Receptors originate from a man between 18 and 35 years old who had mild COVID-19 (a few samples of this study predate the infection). Cell type and time point are not known. Each CDR3 is given with its conserved first and last residue. The D gene is left open where the match is weak. Size tells how often a clone was seen (once, few, many) or the class of an expanded clone, and some rows leave it out.

d_call	clone_size	v_call	j_call	cdr3_aa	cdr3_nt
NA	few	TRBV6-2/TRBV6-3	TRBJ2-4	CASRDRDNLAKNIQYF	TGTGCCAGCAGAGACCGGGACAACCTAGCCAAAAACATTCAGTACTTC
NA	NA	TRBV7-2	TRBJ2-5	CASSSGVGETQYF	TGTGCCAGCAGCTCGGGAGTAGGAGAGACCCAGTACTTC
NA	few	TRBV20-1	TRBJ1-1	CSAQRTGFTEAFF	TGCAGTGCTCAACGAACGGGGTTCACTGAAGCTTTCTTT
NA	few	TRBV7-6	TRBJ2-1	CASSRYRDNEQFF	TGTGCCAGCAGCCGGTACAGGGACAATGAGCAGTTCTTC
TRBD2	NA	TRBV20-1	TRBJ2-1	CSARRLAGLSYNEQFF	TGCAGTGCTAGGCGACTAGCGGGGCTCTCCTACAATGAGCAGTTCTTC
NA	few	TRBV6-5	TRBJ2-3	CASSSSTAFGTDTQYF	TGTGCCAGCAGTTCCTCGACGGCTTTTGGCACAGATACGCAGTATTTT
TRBD1	many	TRBV9	TRBJ2-2	CASSSRDRPNTGELFF	TGTGCCAGCAGCTCCCGGGACAGGCCGAACACCGGGGAGCTGTTTTTT
NA	NA	TRBV19	TRBJ1-5	CASSGLPYSNQPQHF	TGTGCCAGTAGCGGCCTTCCATATAGCAATCAGCCCCAGCATTTT
NA	few	TRBV6-5	TRBJ1-3	CASSYSRAVSGNTIYF	TGTGCCAGCAGTTACTCGCGAGCGGTCTCTGGAAACACCATATATTTT
NA	NA	TRBV28	TRBJ2-2	CASRPTSYTGELFF	TGTGCCAGCAGACCGACAAGTTACACCGGGGAGCTGTTTTTT
TRBD1	many	TRBV7-8	TRBJ1-2	CASSTGTEIYGGYTF	TGTGCCAGCAGCACCGGGACAGAGATCTATGGCGGCTACACCTTC
NA	NA	TRBV27	TRBJ2-7	CASSWDLSSYEQYF	TGTGCCAGCAGCTGGGACCTAAGCTCCTACGAGCAGTACTTC
NA	many	TRBV12-3/TRBV12-4	TRBJ1-2	CASSFGAALSLQGYTF	TGTGCCAGCAGTTTTGGGGCAGCTCTTTCCTTACAGGGCTACACCTTC
NA	NA	TRBV6-2/TRBV6-3	TRBJ2-1	CASREGAYNEQFF	TGTGCCAGCAGGGAGGGGGCGTACAATGAGCAGTTCTTC
TRBD1	few	TRBV19	TRBJ1-1	CASSRTGGATEAFF	TGTGCCAGTAGTCGCACAGGGGGCGCGACTGAAGCTTTCTTT
NA	few	TRBV4-1	TRBJ1-2	CASSQDSLTGSGYTF	TGCGCCAGCAGCCAAGATAGTCTAACTGGGTCTGGCTACACCTTC
TRBD1	few	TRBV19	TRBJ2-7	CASSTDRGLYEQYF	TGTGCCAGTAGTACGGACAGGGGGCTCTACGAGCAGTACTTC
NA	NA	TRBV19	TRBJ1-3	CASRRGNTIYF	TGTGCCAGCCGCCGAGGAAACACCATATATTTT
TRBD2	few	TRBV3-1	TRBJ2-3	CASSPTSGSTDTQYF	TGCGCCAGCAGCCCGACTAGCGGAAGCACAGATACGCAGTATTTT
NA	NA	TRBV11-3	TRBJ2-1	CASSLWGNDEQFF	TGTGCCAGCAGCTTGTGGGGGAACGATGAGCAGTTCTTC
NA	NA	TRBV6-5	TRBJ2-2	CASSYFPGRELFF	TGTGCCAGCAGTTACTTCCCAGGGAGGGAGCTGTTTTTT
NA	few	TRBV4-1	TRBJ1-6	CASSHPGQGSPLHF	TGCGCCAGCAGCCACCCCGGGCAGGGTTCACCCCTCCACTTT
TRBD1	few	TRBV29-1	TRBJ1-2	CSVEDRDRADYGYTF	TGCAGCGTTGAAGATCGCGACAGGGCGGACTATGGCTACACCTTC
NA	few	TRBV12-5	TRBJ1-6	CASGLYQPFNSPLHF	TGTGCTAGTGGTTTGTACCAGCCTTTTAATTCACCCCTCCACTTT
NA	NA	TRBV21-1	TRBJ2-7	CASSKHPGGGPLAEQYF	TGTGCCAGCAGCAAGCACCCGGGGGGGGGACCGTTAGCCGAGCAGTACTTC
NA	few	TRBV7-2	TRBJ1-2	CASSLAPGSMDYGYTF	TGTGCCAGCAGCTTAGCCCCGGGGAGTATGGACTATGGCTACACCTTC
TRBD1	NA	TRBV29-1	TRBJ2-7	CSVEVRGTEYEQYF	TGCAGCGTTGAAGTCAGGGGGACCGAATACGAGCAGTACTTC
NA	NA	TRBV18	TRBJ1-1	CASSPTEEAFF	TGTGCCAGCTCACCGACAGAGGAAGCTTTCTTT
NA	NA	TRBV5-1	TRBJ1-1	CASSRRSTSTMNTEAFF	TGCGCCAGCAGCCGCAGAAGTACAAGTACGATGAACACTGAAGCTTTCTTT
NA	few	TRBV5-1	TRBJ1-3	CASSPDRGFSGNTIYF	TGCGCCAGCAGCCCAGACCGGGGATTCTCTGGAAACACCATATATTTT
NA	many	TRBV12-3/TRBV12-4	TRBJ1-2	CASTDPQGTGYTF	TGTGCCAGCACCGACCCTCAAGGGACTGGCTACACCTTC
NA	NA	TRBV6-5	TRBJ2-5	CASSYSNPGPGLGTQYF	TGTGCCAGCAGTTACTCGAATCCAGGGCCCGGGTTAGGGACCCAGTACTTC
TRBD2	NA	TRBV3-1	TRBJ2-3	CASSPTQAGVYDTQYF	TGTGCCAGCAGCCCTACCCAAGCGGGGGTCTATGATACGCAGTATTTT
NA	NA	TRBV5-1	TRBJ2-2	CASSPTRPNTGELFF	TGCGCCAGCAGCCCGACCAGGCCTAACACCGGGGAGCTGTTTTTT
NA	many	TRBV5-1	TRBJ2-7	CASSLAGAEQYF	TGCGCCAGCAGCTTGGCCGGGGCCGAGCAGTACTTC
NA	NA	TRBV20-1	TRBJ1-1	CSASRDGGVNTEAFF	TGCAGTGCTTCTCGGGACGGTGGGGTGAACACTGAAGCTTTCTTT
TRBD2	NA	TRBV12-3/TRBV12-4	TRBJ2-3	CASSSASGGSDTQYF	TGTGCCAGCAGTTCCGCTAGCGGGGGATCAGATACGCAGTATTTT
NA	few	TRBV6-5	TRBJ2-1	CASSSQGLSFF	TGTGCCAGCAGTTCTCAGGGTTTGTCGTTCTTC
NA	NA	TRBV2	TRBJ1-2	CAESRGEIDYGYTF	TGTGCCGAAAGTCGGGGGGAGATTGACTATGGCTACACCTTC
NA	many	TRBV5-1	TRBJ2-7	CASSLLDSLYEQYF	TGCGCCAGCAGCTTGCTAGACAGCTTATACGAGCAGTACTTC
NA	many	TRBV24-1	TRBJ2-2	CATSDTRADTGELFF	TGTGCCACCAGTGATACCCGGGCCGACACCGGGGAGCTGTTTTTT
TRBD2	few	TRBV25-1	TRBJ2-5	CASSDTSVQTQYF	TGTGCCAGCAGTGATACTAGCGTTCAGACCCAGTACTTC
NA	NA	TRBV12-3/TRBV12-4	TRBJ1-2	CASSFHKGYTF	TGTGCCAGCAGTTTCCACAAGGGCTACACCTTC
TRBD1	few	TRBV20-1	TRBJ1-5	CSIKNRGQGSNQPQHF	TGCAGTATAAAAAACAGGGGGCAAGGGAGCAATCAGCCCCAGCATTTT
NA	NA	TRBV4-3	TRBJ2-1	CASSQEGGQARYNEQFF	TGCGCCAGCAGCCAAGAGGGGGGGCAGGCGAGATACAATGAGCAGTTCTTC
TRBD1	NA	TRBV2	TRBJ2-3	CARRDRATDTQYF	TGTGCCAGGAGGGACAGGGCAACAGATACGCAGTATTTT
NA	few	TRBV5-1	TRBJ1-5	CASSDDSNQPQHF	TGCGCCAGCAGCGATGACAGCAATCAGCCCCAGCATTTT
TRBD1	NA	TRBV10-3	TRBJ2-6	CAISGTGHSGANVLTF	TGTGCCATCAGTGGGACAGGACACTCTGGGGCCAACGTCCTGACTTTC
NA	few	TRBV18	TRBJ1-4	CASSPLQGSEGEKLFF	TGTGCCAGCTCACCCTTACAGGGATCGGAAGGGGAAAAACTGTTTTTT
TRBD1	NA	TRBV9	TRBJ2-3	CASSLRDRAADTQYF	TGTGCCAGCAGCTTACGGGACAGGGCGGCAGATACGCAGTATTTT
NA	NA	TRBV7-2	TRBJ1-2	CASSLTQGEWDGYTF	TGTGCCAGCAGCTTAACCCAGGGCGAGTGGGATGGCTACACCTTC